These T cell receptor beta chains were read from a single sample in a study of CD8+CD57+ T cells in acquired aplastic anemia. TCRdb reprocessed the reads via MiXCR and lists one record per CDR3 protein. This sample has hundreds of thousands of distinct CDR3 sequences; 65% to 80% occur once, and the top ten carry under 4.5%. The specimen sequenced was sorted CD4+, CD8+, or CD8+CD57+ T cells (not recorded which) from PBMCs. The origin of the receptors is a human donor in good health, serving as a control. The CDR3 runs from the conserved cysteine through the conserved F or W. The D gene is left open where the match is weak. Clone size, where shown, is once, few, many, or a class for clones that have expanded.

TGTGCCTGGAGAGAGGCCAATGGTGACGAGCAGTACTTC CAWREANGDEQYF 13 - TRBJ2-7 TRBV7-2 -
TGTGCCAGCAACGGGACATATAGCAATCAGCCCCAGCATTTT CASNGTYSNQPQHF 14 - TRBJ1-5 TRBV12-3/TRBV12-4 -
TGTGCCACCAGTGATACGGACAGGTCCTACGAGCAGTACTTC CATSDTDRSYEQYF 14 TRBD1 TRBJ2-7 TRBV24-1 -
TGTGCCAGTACCAAAGGACAGGCAGGGTGGGGGATCGCCCTCCACTTT CASTKGQAGWGIALHF 16 TRBD1 TRBJ1-6 TRBV5-4 -
TGTACCACAAACGCGCGACAGGACGAGCAGTACTTC CTTNARQDEQYF 12 - TRBJ2-7 TRBV10-1 -
TGCAGTGCTAGAGTACCGGGGGTTCGGGAGACCCAGTACTTC CSARVPGVRETQYF 14 - TRBJ2-5 TRBV20-1 many
TGTGCCAGCAGTTCAGGCCCAGGGTACGAGCAGTACTTC CASSSGPGYEQYF 13 - TRBJ2-7 TRBV5-4 -
TGTGCCAGCAGCTTAACGTGGGGAAAAAAGTTTGGCTACACCTTC CASSLTWGKKFGYTF 15 - TRBJ1-2 TRBV9 -
TGTGCCACCAGTGCCAGAGTACAGAACCAAGAGACCCAGTACTTC CATSARVQNQETQYF 15 - TRBJ2-5 TRBV24-1 -
TGCGCCAGCAGCCAGGTGGGAAATAGGGAGGGCGGCTATGGCTACACCTTC CASSQVGNREGGYGYTF 17 - TRBJ1-2 TRBV5-1 -
TGTGCCACCAGCCAAGAGGGAACAGAGACGCAGCAGTTTTTC CATSQEGTETQQFF 14 - TRBJ2-7 TRBV7-6 -
TGCAGTGCTAGTCGGGCGGGCCATGGCTATTCACCCCTCCACTTT CSASRAGHGYSPLHF 15 - TRBJ1-6 TRBV20-1 -
TGCGCCAGCAGCCGGACGGGACAGGGGGCGGGTGGCTACACCTTC CASSRTGQGAGGYTF 15 TRBD1 TRBJ1-2 TRBV5-1 many
TGTGCCAGCAGCATACGGGACGGACTAGCCAAAAACATTCAGTACTTC CASSIRDGLAKNIQYF 16 - TRBJ2-4 TRBV21-1 -
TGTGCCAGCAGTTTCTGGCCGGGGGCAACGAACACTGAAGCTTTCTTT CASSFWPGATNTEAFF 16 - TRBJ1-1 TRBV12-3/TRBV12-4 -
TGTGCCTGGAGTGTTTTGGGCAGGCCTTCCTCTGGGGCCAACGTCCTGACTTTC CAWSVLGRPSSGANVLTF 18 - TRBJ2-6 TRBV30 many
TGTGCCAGCAGTACCGACAGGGAAGATCAGCCCCAGCATTTT CASSTDREDQPQHF 14 TRBD1 TRBJ1-5 TRBV12-3/TRBV12-4 -
TGTGCCAGCAGCGTAGAGTACGGGAAAGGAAGACCTCTCTATGGCTACACCTTC CASSVEYGKGRPLYGYTF 18 - TRBJ1-2 TRBV5-1 -
TGCAGTGGACGGGACAGCTTGACGGCCCAAGAGACCCAGTACTTC CSGRDSLTAQETQYF 15 TRBD1 TRBJ2-5 TRBV20-1 -
TGTGCCAGCAGCGTTCGACCAGACACAGATACGCAGTATTTT CASSVRPDTDTQYF 14 - TRBJ2-3 TRBV9 -
TGTGCCATCAGTGAGTCGAGACAGGGTCTGGGCAATCAGCCCCAGCATTTT CAISESRQGLGNQPQHF 17 TRBD1 TRBJ1-5 TRBV10-3 few
TGTGCCAGCAGCACGTCAGGGCAGACCTACGAGCAGTACTTC CASSTSGQTYEQYF 14 - TRBJ2-7 TRBV7-6 -
TGTGCCAGCAGCCGACAGGGGGCAGGCGGGGAGCTGTTTTTT CASSRQGAGGELFF 14 TRBD1 TRBJ2-2 TRBV12-3/TRBV12-4 -
TGCGCCAGCAGCGGACCGGGGTCTCGTGAGCAGTTCTTC CASSGPGSREQFF 13 - TRBJ2-1 TRBV9 -
TGCAGTGCGCCAGCGGGGGGCGGAGAGAATGAAAAACTGTTTTTT CSAPAGGGENEKLFF 15 - TRBJ1-4 TRBV20-1 many
TGCGCCAGCAGCCAAGATGGGGACAGGGGATACAATGAGCAGTTCTTC CASSQDGDRGYNEQFF 16 TRBD1 TRBJ2-1 TRBV4-3 many
TGTGCCAGCAGCTTAAGACAGGGATCAGCTTTCTTT CASSLRQGSAFF 12 TRBD1 TRBJ1-1 TRBV11-3 -
TGTGCCACCAGCAGTAACCGGGGGGGGACAGACTCCTACGAGCAGTACTTC CATSSNRGGTDSYEQYF 17 - TRBJ2-7 TRBV15 few
TGTGCCAGCAGACTGGGGCCCTACGAGCAGTACTTC CASRLGPYEQYF 12 - TRBJ2-7 TRBV2 -
TGTGCCAGTAGCAGGAGCGGGGACAGGGGATCGGAGACCCAGTACTTC CASSRSGDRGSETQYF 16 TRBD1 TRBJ2-5 TRBV19 -
TGTGCCAGCAGGGCCGTAGATTTAAGGGACACTGAAGCTTTCTTT CASRAVDLRDTEAFF 15 - TRBJ1-1 TRBV6-1 -
TGCAGCGTTAAGGGGACTATGTCCTACGAGCAGTACTTC CSVKGTMSYEQYF 13 TRBD2 TRBJ2-7 TRBV29-1 -
TGCAGTGCTAGACAGGGCACAGCTAATTATGGCTACACCTTC CSARQGTANYGYTF 14 - TRBJ1-2 TRBV20-1 -
TGTGCCAGCATAGTGCGAGATAAGAACACTGAAGAGTTCTTC CASIVRDKNTEEFF 14 - TRBJ1-1 TRBV19 -
TGTGCCAGCAGTGGATGGGGACAGGACACAGATACGCAGTATTTT CASSGWGQDTDTQYF 15 TRBD1 TRBJ2-3 TRBV6-1 many
TGTGCCAGCAGCTTAGTGGCAGGGAGCGGGGAACTGCAGTTT CASSLVAGSGELQF 14 - TRBJ1-4 TRBV7-2 -
TGTGCCAGCAGCATCACAGGGATTAGTGGCTACACCCAGCATTTT CASSITGISGYTQHF 15 - TRBJ1-5 TRBV7-2 once
TGTGCCAGCAGCAGGACTAGCGGGGGGTTCAATGAGCAGTTCTTC CASSRTSGGFNEQFF 15 TRBD2 TRBJ2-1 TRBV5-5 -
- CASRGLSETQYFGF 14 - TRBJ2-1 TRBV7-9 -
TGCAGCTTCGCCCAGGGTGGCGAGCAGTACTTC CSFAQGGEQYF 11 - TRBJ2-7 TRBV29-1 few
TGTGCCAGCAGCACACTGGCGGGCGCGATAACACAAGAGACCCAGTACTTC CASSTLAGAITQETQYF 17 - TRBJ2-5 TRBV7-2 -